This T cell receptor beta chain stems from a study of long-term antiretroviral therapy in people with HIV. As for the study in general: The oldest samples precede the 2015 immediate-ART recommendation by about a decade.

In germline, CDR1 is SGHDT, CDR2 YYEEEE. V gave up 4 bases and J gave up 2 bases; unmatched junction bases: 11. This CDR3 spans 18 amino acids. The study's findings and limits: Collection of the blood, which took place between the mid-2000s and the late 2010s, possibly occurred under older ART regimens.

The authors ran the immunoSEQ assay, v3.0, at survey level. Only in-frame clones appear in the TCRdb table, and some are missing; sequencing was by immunoSEQ multiplex PCR. This sample carries about 50,000 clones, 80% to 90% of them seen once, and the ten largest clones take roughly 3%. A note on this clone: Its antigen is not identified.

The source was unsorted PBMCs, collected 0.8 years after starting antiretroviral therapy. The gene calls are TRBV5-6 and TRBJ1-5; 11 positions agree with TRBD1. The TCR comes from a woman aged 18-29 years with HIV. The CDR3 loop is CASSGGGTGGWGNQPQHF. The DNA for the CDR3 is TGTGCCAGCAGCGGAGGTGGGACAGGGGGATGGGGCAATCAGCCCCAGCATTTT.